The clone carrying this T cell receptor beta chain appeared many times. What it recognizes is unknown. TCRdb re-derived calls from the 5' RACE reads in MiXCR, one entry per CDR3 protein. The sample consists of more than 60,000 distinct CDR3 sequences, roughly 5% of them appearing once. The record originates from a study of CD8 T cells in ankylosing spondylitis. Study observations and caveats: For ankylosing spondylitis blood, a TCR beta motif of roughly 8 highly homologous variants appeared characteristic.

Source material: blood, either unsorted or a sorted T cell fraction (not recorded which). This receptor was identified in a male donor with ankylosing spondylitis or in good health (not recorded which).

This CDR3 reads CASSSTGGGEKLFF. For the CDR3, the DNA is TGTGCCAGCAGTTCGACAGGGGGCGGTGAAAAACTGTTTTTT. The J gene is TRBJ1-4, the V gene TRBV12-3 or TRBV12-4; TRBD1 agrees at 10 bases. The CDR3 runs 14 residues. Unmatched junction bases numbered 3, after V lost 4 bases and J lost 7 bases.